This TCR beta chain was obtained from a study of cytomegalovirus exposure and HLA in healthy donors. Study-wide points: There were some V segments, including TRBV6-2 and TRBV6-3, excluded as indistinguishable. A later analysis showed HLA-associated TCR beta chains outstripping equally common others in clonal expansion.

In the case of this clone: What it recognizes is unknown.

Researchers ran the PCR with 60 Vbeta and 13 Jbeta primers. The assay was immunoSEQ multiplex PCR, and TCRdb's table has in-frame clones only and misses some. The table has approximately 150,000 clones, 68% seen once. The CDR3 is 13 residues long. J was trimmed by 4 bases and V by 9 bases; bases with no gene match: 8. CDR1 and CDR2 from the germline V gene are SGHRS and YFSETQ. This chain uses TRBV5-1 with TRBJ1-1; TRBD1 agrees at 8 bases. The sequencing sample was made of PBMCs. This TCR was sampled from a man aged 50-60 years in good health and CMV-seronegative. The CDR3, as DNA: TGCGCCACTTCGACAGGGGATTTCACTGAAGCTTTCTTT. This translates into CATSTGDFTEAFF.